This TCR beta chain was sequenced during a study of blood T cell repertoires in COVID-19. Study in general: COVID-19 samples, acute and convalescent, were from the United States, Italy and Spain.

Germline assignment: CDR1 MNHEY and CDR2 SMNVEV (reference sequence). The length of the CDR3 is 14 residues. Trimming at V came to 7 bases and at J to 8 bases, leaving 8 bases not matched to a gene. In the original processing: Scientists estimated how many nucleated cells there were by amplifying reference gene primers. This table comes from immunoSEQ multiplex PCR, and its TCRdb copy is limited to in-frame clones, with some not included. V and J calls and clone size come straight from that table; D and trimming were deduced from the DNA. The sample records tens of thousands of clones, 80% to 90% being singletons.

The rearrangement links TRBV27 to TRBJ2-1; TRBD1 agrees at 10 bases. Sequencing was done on a sample of peripheral blood. The sequence derives from an elderly man with active COVID-19. The CDR3 sequence is CASNRQGARDEQFF. DNA for the CDR3: TGTGCCAGCAATCGACAGGGGGCGCGGGATGAGCAGTTCTTC.